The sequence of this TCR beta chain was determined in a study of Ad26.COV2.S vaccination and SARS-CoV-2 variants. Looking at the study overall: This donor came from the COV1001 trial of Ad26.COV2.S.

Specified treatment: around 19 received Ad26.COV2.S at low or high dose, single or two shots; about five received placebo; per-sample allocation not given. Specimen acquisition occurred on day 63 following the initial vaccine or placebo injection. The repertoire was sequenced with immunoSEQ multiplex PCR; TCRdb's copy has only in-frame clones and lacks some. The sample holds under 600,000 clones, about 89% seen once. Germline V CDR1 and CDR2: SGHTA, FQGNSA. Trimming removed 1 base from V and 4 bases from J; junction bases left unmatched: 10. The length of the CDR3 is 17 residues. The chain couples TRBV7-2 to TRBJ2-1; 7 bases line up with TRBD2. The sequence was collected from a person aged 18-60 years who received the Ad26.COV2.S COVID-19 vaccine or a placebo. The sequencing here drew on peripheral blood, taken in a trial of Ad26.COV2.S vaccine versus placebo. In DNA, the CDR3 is TGTGCCAGCAGCTTAGTCCCGCAAGCGGGGCGATACAATGAGCAGTTCTTC. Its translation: CASSLVPQAGRYNEQFF. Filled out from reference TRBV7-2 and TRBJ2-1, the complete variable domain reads GAGVSQSPSNKVTEKGKDVELRCDPISGHTALYWYRQSLGQGLEFLIYFQGNSAPDKSGLPSDRFSAERTGGSVSTLTIQRTQQEDSAVYLCASSLVPQAGRYNEQFFGPGTRLTVL.